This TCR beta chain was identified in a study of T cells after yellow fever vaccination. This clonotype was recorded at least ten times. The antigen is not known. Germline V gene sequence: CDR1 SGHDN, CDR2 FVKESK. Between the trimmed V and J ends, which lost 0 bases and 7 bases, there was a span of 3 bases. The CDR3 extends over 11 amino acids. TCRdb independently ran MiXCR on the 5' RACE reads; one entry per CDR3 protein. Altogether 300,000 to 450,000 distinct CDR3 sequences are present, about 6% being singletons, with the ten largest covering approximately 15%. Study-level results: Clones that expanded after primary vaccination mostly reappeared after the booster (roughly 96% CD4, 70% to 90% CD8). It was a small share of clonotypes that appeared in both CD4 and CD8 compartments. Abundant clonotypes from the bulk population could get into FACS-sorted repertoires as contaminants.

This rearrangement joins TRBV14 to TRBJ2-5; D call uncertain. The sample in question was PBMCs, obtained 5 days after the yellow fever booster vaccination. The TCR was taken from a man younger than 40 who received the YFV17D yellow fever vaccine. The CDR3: CASSQEGTQYF. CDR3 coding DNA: TGTGCCAGCAGCCAAGAGGGGACCCAGTACTTC. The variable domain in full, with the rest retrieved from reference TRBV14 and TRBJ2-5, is EAGVTQFPSHSVIEKGQTVTLRCDPISGHDNLYWYRRVMGKEIKFLLHFVKESKQDESGMPNNRFLAERTGGTYSTLKVQPAELEDSGVYFCASSQEGTQYFGPGTRLLVL.